The following is a TCR beta chain sequence with its context. This clone came up once. Its antigen is not yet known. The record has no base qualities; no much larger clone is one base away. The immunoSEQ Assay, a bias-controlled multiplex PCR, was used to amplify TCRbeta CDR3 regions from genomic DNA. In the paper's pipeline: The number of nucleated cells in each sample was estimated from the amplification of reference gene primers within the assay. To quantify the absolute abundance of each unique TCRbeta CDR3 rearrangement, sequence reads were collapsed and filtered. Productive Simpson clonality was computed per sample as the square root of Simpson's diversity index over productive rearrangements. TCRdb obtained this table from immuneACCESS and retained in-frame rearrangements with V and J assigned. These tables miss some clones; where compared with another copy, unresolved V genes account for less than half of the shortfall, and the remainder is unexplained. The DNA gave D and trimming, while V, J and clone size come from that table. Across this sample there are 250,000 to 400,000 clones, with roughly nine tenths seen only once. The top ten hold 2.9% of the sample.

This sample was taken from a study of blood T cell repertoires in COVID-19 (dated by TCRdb to the early 2020s). In terms of the full investigation: Samples covering the acute and convalescent phases of COVID-19 were provided by collaborators in the United States, Italy and Spain. The material from the prospective study consisted of cDNA or gDNA derived from T cells, B-cell-depleted T cells, or PBMCs. Deeply sampled blood TCRbeta repertoires from subjects exposed to, actively infected with, or recovered from COVID-19 were included in the dataset. The repertoires were released in a freely available public database intended as a resource for research on the immune response to SARS-CoV-2. Samples were obtained from the ongoing ImmuneRACE study (first 160 participants) and from approximately 1,200 subjects provided by 6 global collaborators. A de-identified subject ID, COVID-19 status, age in years and sex were almost always included in the sample metadata. HLA class I and class II types, where available, came from metadata supplied by the sample provider rather than from assay-based typing.

General conclusions and limits of the study: The amount of clinical and demographic metadata varied by source and participant and was provided uncurated.

One collaborating source in Seattle enrolled patients during active infection and followed them longitudinally through the course of disease. Whole blood was collected in K2EDTA tubes by collaborating institutions according to the institutions' own protocols. Collaborator samples were shipped for TCRbeta analysis as frozen whole blood, isolated PBMCs, or DNA extracted from either sample type. CDR1 and CDR2 are drawn from the germline V gene: SGHTS, YDEGEE. Taken from cysteine to phenylalanine, the CDR3 has 15 residues. Only CDR3 DNA remains: 45 bases, in frame from the first base. V trim: 0 bases; J trim: 1 base; unmatched bases: 2.

Sequenced: peripheral blood. This TCR was sampled from a woman in her twenties or thirties with COVID-19, enrolled during active disease. The V gene is TRBV5-8 and the J gene is TRBJ2-7; 9 central nucleotides agree with TRBD2. The CDR3 protein: CASSLVSGRSYEQYF. The nucleotide sequence reads TGTGCCAGCAGCTTGGTGAGCGGGAGGTCCTACGAGCAGTACTTC.